This T cell receptor beta chain stems from a study of shared clonotypes between healthy human individuals. The assay used deep level. Genomic DNA of each subset was evenly split across several immunoSEQ plates. Generated by immunoSEQ multiplex PCR, the TCRdb table keeps only in-frame clones and is missing some. The sample lists about 1.1 million clones, approximately 75% seen once, with about 0.89% in the top ten. Germline loops: CDR1 ENHRY, CDR2 SYGVKD. Trimming removed 10 bases from V and 0 bases from J, with 19 bases in between. This CDR3 contains 15 residues. Notes on the study in general: Clonotypes that were shared across a handful of donors made up around 5% of naive CD4 clonotypes. A limitation of the genetic and exposure-history diversity represented arose from few donors.

In regard to this clone: Its matching antigen is unknown.

The material sequenced was memory CD4+ T cells from PBMCs. The subset denotes: CD45RA-negative fraction. The chain recombines TRBV10-3 with TRBJ2-7; either TRBD1 or TRBD2 may fit D (6 bases each). This clonotype originated in a man aged 18 to 29 in good health. Some clones in this sample may be carry-over from other donors' samples. Here the CDR3 DNA reads TGTGCCAGCATTGGGGGCGGGACCAGCTCCTACGAGCAGTACTTC. Translating it yields CASIGGGTSSYEQYF.